These 17 T cell receptor beta chains share one sample of origin, sequenced in a study of cytomegalovirus exposure and HLA in healthy donors. The study ran its PCR with 60 Vbeta and 13 Jbeta primers. Sequenced by immunoSEQ multiplex PCR; TCRdb stores in-frame clones only, minus some. The repertoire consists of approximately 79,000 clones, with roughly 79% occurring once and the leading ten covering less than 25%. Sequencing input: PBMCs. These receptors all stem from a middle-aged woman in good health and CMV-seropositive.

This clone was seen a handful of times. This chain joins TRBV13 and TRBJ1-4, with 8 bases that match TRBD1. Germline V CDR1 and CDR2: PRHDT, FYEKMQ (reference sequence). The V segment lost 0 bases and the J segment 8 bases; nucleotides outside the gene matches: 5. The CDR3 consists of 15 residues. CDR3: CASSLGDREREKLFF. CDR3 nucleotides: TGTGCCAGCAGCTTAGGGGACAGGGAACGAGAAAAACTGTTTTTT.

J is TRBJ2-3 and V is TRBV29-1; TRBD1 aligns across 7 bases. The V and J ends lost 2 bases and 2 bases, in that order; junction bases with no gene match: 7. Germline CDR1 SQVTM, CDR2 ANQGSEA. The CDR3 contains 15 residues. The CDR3 nucleotides are TGCAGCGTTGAAAAGGGGGCTAGCCTCACAGATACGCAGTATTTT. Protein sequence: CSVEKGASLTDTQYF.

The J gene is TRBJ2-3, the V gene TRBV7-8; D may be TRBD2 (5 bases). CDR3 size: 17 residues. V was shortened by 0 bases and J by 0 bases, with 13 bases between the two germline ends. Germline loops: CDR1 SGHVS, CDR2 FQNEAQ. The DNA of the CDR3 is TGTGCCAGCAGCTTAGCGAGAACTAGTCGTAGCACAGATACGCAGTATTTT. It translates to CASSLARTSRSTDTQYF.

The V call is TRBV5-1, the J call TRBJ1-2; a weak D match, TRBD1 (6 bases). Germline CDR1 SGHRS, CDR2 YFSETQ. The CDR3 consists of 17 residues. Trimming removed 4 bases from V and 4 bases from J, with 23 bases in between. DNA for the CDR3: TGCGCCAGCAGCGCCTACTCCGGACAGAACCTCTTCTATGGCTACACCTTC. This translates into CASSAYSGQNLFYGYTF.

The genes are TRBV5-1 and TRBJ2-5; 7 nucleotides match TRBD2. V shed 0 bases, J shed 4 bases, and the junction held 0 bases outside the gene matches. Germline values: CDR1 SGHRS, CDR2 YFSETQ. The CDR3 sequence is 13 residues long. The CDR3 loop is CASSLASGETQYF. The CDR3 coding sequence is TGCGCCAGCAGCTTGGCTAGCGGAGAGACCCAGTACTTC.

The rearrangement links TRBV30 to TRBJ2-6; 10 bases match TRBD1. This CDR3 is built from 18 residues. The V segment lost 1 base and the J segment 1 base; nucleotides outside the gene matches: 7. Germline V CDR1 and CDR2: GTSNPN, SVGIG (reference sequence). For the CDR3, the DNA is TGTGCCTGGAGTGCCCAGACAGGGGGCTCGTCTGGGGCCAACGTCCTGACTTTC. This encodes CAWSAQTGGSSGANVLTF.

The J gene is TRBJ2-6, the V gene TRBV2, with 7 positions matching TRBD1. Unmatched junction bases numbered 4, after V lost 2 bases and J lost 0 bases. There are 17 residues in the CDR3. Germline lookup yields CDR1 SNHLY and CDR2 FYNNEI. CDR3 in DNA: TGTGCCAGCAGTGAAAGGGGGCGCATCTCTGGGGCCAACGTCCTGACTTTC. It codes for CASSERGRISGANVLTF.

This chain joins TRBV29-1 and TRBJ1-1, with D tentatively TRBD1 (5 bases). The CDR3 is made up of 12 amino acids. Trimming took 7 bases from V and 3 from J, leaving 12 bases between them. Germline CDR1 reads SQVTM; CDR2 reads ANQGSEA. The CDR3 is CSAKSGDTEAFF. CDR3 DNA sequence: TGCAGCGCCAAATCGGGGGACACTGAAGCTTTCTTT. The full variable domain, with the rest looked up from reference TRBV29-1 and TRBJ1-1, is SAVISQKPSRDICQRGTSLTIQCQVDSQVTMMFWYRQQPGQSLTLIATANQGSEATYESGFVIDKFPISRPNLTFSTLTVSNMSPEDSSIYLCSAKSGDTEAFFGQGTRLTVV.

The V and J genes are TRBV27 and TRBJ2-7; the match to TRBD2 covers 9 bases. V was pared by 5 bases and J by 6 bases, with 20 bases of the junction left unmatched. CDR3 size: 18 residues. Germline lookup yields CDR1 MNHEY and CDR2 SMNVEV (reference sequence). The CDR3: CASSPPVILAGEIIEQYF. DNA of the CDR3: TGTGCCAGCAGTCCCCCAGTCATATTAGCGGGAGAAATTATCGAGCAGTACTTC.

This chain uses TRBV18 with TRBJ2-3; D gene uncertain. The CDR3 runs to 13 residues. V gave up 4 bases and J gave up 4 bases, with 9 bases separating them. CDR1 and CDR2 from the germline V gene are KGHSH and LQKENI. The CDR3 nucleotides are TGTGCCAGCTCACAATTACAGCCAGATACGCAGTATTTT. It specifies CASSQLQPDTQYF.

The chain recombines TRBV6-1 with TRBJ1-2, with 9 nucleotides matching TRBD1. Germline CDR1 MNHNS, CDR2 SASEGT. This CDR3 spans 17 amino acids. Losses at the gene ends were 6 bases for V and 4 bases for J; bases not matched to a gene: 15. In nucleotides, the CDR3 is TGTGCCAGCAGCGAACTCCCGGGACAGGGAAATATCTATGGCTACACCTTC. Amino acid sequence: CASSELPGQGNIYGYTF.

The chain has TRBV27 and TRBJ1-2, with 8 nucleotides matching TRBD1. Germline values: CDR1 MNHEY, CDR2 SMNVEV (reference sequence). The CDR3 runs to 16 residues. The J segment lost 8 bases and the V segment lost 0 bases, leaving 11 bases of the junction unmatched. CDR3: CASSLSLAGGSAGYTF. The DNA of the CDR3 is TGTGCCAGCAGTTTATCCCTGGCAGGGGGCTCAGCCGGCTACACCTTC.

This sequence joins TRBV25-1 and TRBJ1-4, with D possibly TRBD1 on 6 matching bases. This CDR3 is 15 amino acids long. The germline V gene encodes CDR1 MGHDK and CDR2 SYGVNS. V was cut by 5 bases and J by 7 bases, with 17 bases left in between. This CDR3 reads CASSSRPGQTEKLFF. DNA of the CDR3: TGTGCCAGCAGTTCCCGACCGGGACAAACTGAAAAACTGTTTTTT.

In DNA form, the CDR3 reads TGTGCCAGCAGTGAAGTTCTTAGCACAGATACGCAGTATTTT. It translates to CASSEVLSTDTQYF. This rearrangement joins TRBV2 to TRBJ2-3; the D is unclear. Trimming took off 1 base at V and 0 bases at J, with 5 bases between the two ends. This CDR3 is built from 14 residues. The germline CDR1 and CDR2 sequences are SNHLY and FYNNEI.

This clone appeared once. The same CDR3 also results from other DNA sequences found in this sample. The gene calls are TRBV7-6 and TRBJ2-5, with 10 bases identical to TRBD2. V lost 9 bases, J lost 2 bases, and 12 bases stayed unmatched. From germline, CDR1 is SGHVS and CDR2 FNYEAQ. This CDR3 region has 16 residues. The CDR3 sequence is CASSQRSGGPQETQYF. CDR3 bases: TGTGCCAGTAGCCAACGTAGCGGGGGGCCACAAGAGACCCAGTACTTC. The complete variable domain, with remaining parts taken from reference TRBV7-6 and TRBJ2-5, reads GAGVSQSPRYKVTKRGQDVALRCDPISGHVSLYWYRQALGQGPEFLTYFNYEAQQDKSGLPNDRFSAERPEGSISTLTIQRTEQRDSAMYRCASSQRSGGPQETQYFGPGTRLLVL.

The chain recombines TRBV7-9 with TRBJ2-2; the match to TRBD1 covers 8 bases. With 5 bases clipped from V and 5 bases from J, the junction kept 7 bases outside the gene matches. The CDR3 extends over 15 amino acids. In germline, CDR1 is SEHNR, CDR2 FQNEAQ (reference sequence). The DNA for the CDR3 is TGTGCCAGCAGCACAAACAGGGGGTTAACCGGGGAGCTGTTTTTT. Amino acids: CASSTNRGLTGELFF.

This sequence joins TRBV6-5 and TRBJ2-7, with 10 bases lining up with TRBD1. CDR3 length: 14 residues. Germline assignment: CDR1 MNHEY and CDR2 SVGAGI. V trimming: 7 bases; J trimming: 6 bases; junction bases outside the gene matches: 9. The CDR3 DNA sequence: TGTGCCAGCATGCGGGACAGGGGTAACGCCGAGCAGTACTTC. The encoded protein is CASMRDRGNAEQYF.